This TCR beta chain originates from a study of OX40 agonist ivuxolimab in advanced cancers. For the study at large: Dose-escalation patients had hepatocellular carcinoma, melanoma, renal cell or head and neck cancer.

Libraries were prepared by immunoSEQ multiplex PCR; TCRdb keeps only in-frame clonotypes and omits some of them. Seen here are 30,000 to 35,000 clones, 70% to 90% observed once, and the top ten hold about 38%. This CDR3 has 14 amino acids. Losses at the gene ends were 10 bases for V and 7 bases for J; bases not matched to a gene: 9. CDR1 and CDR2 from the germline V gene are MNHEY and SVGAGI. The receptor's source is an adult with an advanced solid tumor such as melanoma, head and neck, liver or kidney cancer. The chain uses TRBV6-5 and TRBJ1-4; 10 bases are a match to TRBD1. The sample here was CD4+ or CD8+ T cells sorted from blood, taken in a trial of the OX40 agonist ivuxolimab. As DNA, the CDR3 is TGTGCCATAGACAGGGGGCCTTTATGTGAAAAACTGTTTTTT. Amino acids: CAIDRGPLCEKLFF.